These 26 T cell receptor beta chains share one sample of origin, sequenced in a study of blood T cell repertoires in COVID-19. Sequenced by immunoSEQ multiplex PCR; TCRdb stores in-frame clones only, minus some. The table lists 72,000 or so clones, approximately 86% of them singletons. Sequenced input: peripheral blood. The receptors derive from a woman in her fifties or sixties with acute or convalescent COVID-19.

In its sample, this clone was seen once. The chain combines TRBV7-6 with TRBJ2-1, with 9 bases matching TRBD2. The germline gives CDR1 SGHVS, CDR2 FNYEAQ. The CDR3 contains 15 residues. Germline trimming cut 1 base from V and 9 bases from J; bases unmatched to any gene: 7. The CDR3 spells CASSLGGGEGIEQFF. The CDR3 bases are TGTGCCAGCAGCTTAGGCGGGGGGGAAGGTATTGAGCAGTTCTTC.

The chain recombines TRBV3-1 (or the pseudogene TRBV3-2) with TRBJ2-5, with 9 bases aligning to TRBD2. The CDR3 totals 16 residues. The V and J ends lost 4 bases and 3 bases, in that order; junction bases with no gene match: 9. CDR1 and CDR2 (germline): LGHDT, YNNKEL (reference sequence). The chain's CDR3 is CASSPPLAGYKETQYF. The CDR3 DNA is TGTGCCAGCAGCCCTCCCCTAGCGGGGTATAAAGAGACCCAGTACTTC.

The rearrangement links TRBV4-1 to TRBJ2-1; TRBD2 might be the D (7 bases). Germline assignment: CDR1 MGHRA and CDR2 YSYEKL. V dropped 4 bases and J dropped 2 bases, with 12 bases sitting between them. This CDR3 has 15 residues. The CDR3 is CASSLRGAPYNEQFF. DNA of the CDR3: TGCGCCAGCAGCCTCCGGGGGGCGCCCTACAATGAGCAGTTCTTC.

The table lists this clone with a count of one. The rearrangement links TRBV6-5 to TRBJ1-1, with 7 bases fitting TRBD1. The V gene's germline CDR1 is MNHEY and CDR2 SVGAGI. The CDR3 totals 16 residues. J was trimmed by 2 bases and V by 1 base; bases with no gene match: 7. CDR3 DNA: TGTGCCAGCAGTTACTGGCAGGGGGAGGTTAACACTGAAGCTTTCTTT. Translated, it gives CASSYWQGEVNTEAFF.

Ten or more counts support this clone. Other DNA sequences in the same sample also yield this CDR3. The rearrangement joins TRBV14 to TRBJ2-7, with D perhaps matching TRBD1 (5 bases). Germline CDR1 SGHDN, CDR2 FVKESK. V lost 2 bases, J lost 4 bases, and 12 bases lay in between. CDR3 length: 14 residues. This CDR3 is CASSQQGLGYEQYF. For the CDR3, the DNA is TGTGCCAGCAGCCAACAGGGTCTCGGATACGAGCAGTACTTC.

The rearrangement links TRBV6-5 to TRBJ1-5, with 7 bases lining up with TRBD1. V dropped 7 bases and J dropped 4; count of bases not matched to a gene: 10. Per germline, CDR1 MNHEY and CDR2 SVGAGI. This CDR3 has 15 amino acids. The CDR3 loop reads CASKTQGNANQPQHF. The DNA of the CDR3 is TGTGCCAGCAAGACACAGGGGAACGCTAATCAGCCCCAGCATTTT.

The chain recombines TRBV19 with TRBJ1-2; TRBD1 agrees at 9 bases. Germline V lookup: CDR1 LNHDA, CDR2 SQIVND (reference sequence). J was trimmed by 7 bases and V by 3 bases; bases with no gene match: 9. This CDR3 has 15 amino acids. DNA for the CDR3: TGTGCCAGTAGTATTTCTGGACAGGGGTACTCTGGCTACACCTTC. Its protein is CASSISGQGYSGYTF.

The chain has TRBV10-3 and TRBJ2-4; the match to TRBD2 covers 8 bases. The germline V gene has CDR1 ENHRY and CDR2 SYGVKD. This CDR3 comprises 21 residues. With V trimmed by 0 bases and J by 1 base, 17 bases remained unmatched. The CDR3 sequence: CAISESVPGLGGQRAKNIQYF. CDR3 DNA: TGTGCCATCAGTGAGTCGGTGCCGGGACTAGGAGGGCAACGGGCCAAAAACATTCAGTACTTC.

The CDR3 loop is CASSLTGSYEQYF. CDR3 nucleotides: TGTGCCAGCAGCCTGACAGGGAGCTACGAGCAGTACTTC. The V gene is TRBV5-6, the J gene TRBJ2-7; TRBD1 matches at 7 bases. Germline trimming cut 4 bases from V and 3 bases from J; bases unmatched to any gene: 4. Germline lookup yields CDR1 SGHDT and CDR2 YYEEEE. This CDR3 has 13 amino acids.

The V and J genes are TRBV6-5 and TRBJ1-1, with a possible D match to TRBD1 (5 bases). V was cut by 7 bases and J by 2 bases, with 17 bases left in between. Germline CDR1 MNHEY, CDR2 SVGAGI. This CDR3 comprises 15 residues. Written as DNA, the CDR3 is TGTGCCAGCACTCTAACCCAAACAGGTAACACTGAAGCTTTCTTT. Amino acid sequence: CASTLTQTGNTEAFF.

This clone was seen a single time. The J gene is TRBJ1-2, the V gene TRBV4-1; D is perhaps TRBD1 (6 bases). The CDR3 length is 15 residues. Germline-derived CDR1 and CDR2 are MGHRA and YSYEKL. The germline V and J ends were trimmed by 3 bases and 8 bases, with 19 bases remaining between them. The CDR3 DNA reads TGCGCCAGCAGCCATCCCCCGGGGGGCAAAGGCGGCTACACCTTC. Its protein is CASSHPPGGKGGYTF.

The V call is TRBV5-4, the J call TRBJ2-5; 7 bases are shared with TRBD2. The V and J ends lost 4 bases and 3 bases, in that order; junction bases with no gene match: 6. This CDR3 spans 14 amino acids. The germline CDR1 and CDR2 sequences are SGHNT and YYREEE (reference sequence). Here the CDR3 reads CASSKKGGEETQYF. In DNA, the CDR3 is TGTGCCAGCAGCAAGAAGGGAGGGGAAGAGACCCAGTACTTC. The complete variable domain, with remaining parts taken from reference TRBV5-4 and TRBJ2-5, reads ETGVTQSPTHLIKTRGQQVTLRCSSQSGHNTVSWYQQALGQGPQFIFQYYREEENGRGNFPPRFSGLQFPNYSSELNVNALELDDSALYLCASSKKGGEETQYFGPGTRLLVL.

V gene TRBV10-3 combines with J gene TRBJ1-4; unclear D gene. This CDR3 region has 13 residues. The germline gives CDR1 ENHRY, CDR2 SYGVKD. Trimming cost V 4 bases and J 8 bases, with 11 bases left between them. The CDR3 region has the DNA TGTGCCATCAGTGCCATCACTGAAGAAAAACTGTTTTTT. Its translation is CAISAITEEKLFF.

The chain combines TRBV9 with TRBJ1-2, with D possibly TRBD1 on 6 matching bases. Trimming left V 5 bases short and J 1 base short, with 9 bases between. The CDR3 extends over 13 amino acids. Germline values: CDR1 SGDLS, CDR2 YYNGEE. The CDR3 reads CASRNRDNYGYTF. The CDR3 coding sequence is TGTGCCAGCAGGAACAGGGATAACTATGGCTACACCTTC.

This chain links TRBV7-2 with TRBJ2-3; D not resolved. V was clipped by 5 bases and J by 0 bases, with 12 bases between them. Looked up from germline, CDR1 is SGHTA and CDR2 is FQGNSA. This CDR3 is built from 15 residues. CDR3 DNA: TGTGCCAGCAGCGTCGAGGCCAGAAGCACAGATACGCAGTATTTT. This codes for CASSVEARSTDTQYF. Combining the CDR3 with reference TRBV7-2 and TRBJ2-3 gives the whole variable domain GAGVSQSPSNKVTEKGKDVELRCDPISGHTALYWYRQSLGQGLEFLIYFQGNSAPDKSGLPSDRFSAERTGGSVSTLTIQRTQQEDSAVYLCASSVEARSTDTQYFGPGTRLTVL.

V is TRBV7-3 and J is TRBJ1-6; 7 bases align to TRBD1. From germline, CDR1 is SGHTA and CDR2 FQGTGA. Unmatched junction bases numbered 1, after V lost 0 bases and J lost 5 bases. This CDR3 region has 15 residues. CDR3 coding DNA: TGTGCCAGCAGCTTAACGGGACAGCATAATTCACCCCTCCACTTT. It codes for CASSLTGQHNSPLHF.

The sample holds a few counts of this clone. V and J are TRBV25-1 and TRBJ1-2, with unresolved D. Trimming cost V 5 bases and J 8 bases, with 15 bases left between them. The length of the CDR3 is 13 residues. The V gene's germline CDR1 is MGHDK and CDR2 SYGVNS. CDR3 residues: CASSLRGGRGYTF. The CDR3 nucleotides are TGTGCCAGCAGTCTACGTGGAGGCCGGGGCTACACCTTC.

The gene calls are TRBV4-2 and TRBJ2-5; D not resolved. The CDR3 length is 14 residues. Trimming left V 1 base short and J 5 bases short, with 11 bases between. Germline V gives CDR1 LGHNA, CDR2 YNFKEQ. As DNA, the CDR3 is TGTGCCAGCAGCCAAGGATCCGGGTGGGAGACCCAGTACTTC. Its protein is CASSQGSGWETQYF.

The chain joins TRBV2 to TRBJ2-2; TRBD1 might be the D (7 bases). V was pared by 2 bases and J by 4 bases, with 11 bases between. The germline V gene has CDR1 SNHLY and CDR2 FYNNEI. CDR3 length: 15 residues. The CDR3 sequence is CASSELRGVTGELFF. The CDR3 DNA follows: TGTGCCAGCAGTGAACTCAGGGGGGTCACCGGGGAGCTGTTTTTT.

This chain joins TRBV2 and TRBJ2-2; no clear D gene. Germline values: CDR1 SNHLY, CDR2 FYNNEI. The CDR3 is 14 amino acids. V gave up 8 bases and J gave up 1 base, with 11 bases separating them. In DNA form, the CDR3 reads TGTGCCAGCTGTAAGAACGGGAACACCGGGGAGCTGTTTTTT. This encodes CASCKNGNTGELFF.

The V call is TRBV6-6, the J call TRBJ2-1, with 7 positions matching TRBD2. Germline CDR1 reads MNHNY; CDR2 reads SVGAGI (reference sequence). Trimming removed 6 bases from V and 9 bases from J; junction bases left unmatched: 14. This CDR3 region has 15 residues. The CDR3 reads CASRARASGRGEQFF. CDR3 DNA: TGTGCCAGCAGGGCCAGGGCTAGCGGTAGAGGTGAGCAGTTCTTC.

Here the CDR3 DNA reads TGTGCCAGCAGCTTTCGCGGAAACAGGGGGCGACCACGCACAGATACGCAGTATTTT. Encoded protein: CASSFRGNRGRPRTDTQYF. The chain uses TRBV11-2 and TRBJ2-3; TRBD1 matches 9 bases. Trimming took 3 bases from V and 1 from J; bases not matched to a gene: 14. This CDR3 has 19 amino acids. Germline loops: CDR1 SGHAT, CDR2 FQNNGV.

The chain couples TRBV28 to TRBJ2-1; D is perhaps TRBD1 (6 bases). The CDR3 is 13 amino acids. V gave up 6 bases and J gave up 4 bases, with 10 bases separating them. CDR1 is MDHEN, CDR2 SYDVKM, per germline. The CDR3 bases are TGTGCCAGCAGCTTGGACAGTTACAATGAGCAGTTCTTC. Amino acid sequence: CASSLDSYNEQFF.

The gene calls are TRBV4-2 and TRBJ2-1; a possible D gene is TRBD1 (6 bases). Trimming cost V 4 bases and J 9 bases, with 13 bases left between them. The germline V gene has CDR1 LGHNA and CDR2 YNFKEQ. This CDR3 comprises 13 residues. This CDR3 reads CASSPQGRAEQFF. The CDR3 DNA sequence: TGTGCCAGCAGCCCCCAGGGGCGGGCTGAGCAGTTCTTC.

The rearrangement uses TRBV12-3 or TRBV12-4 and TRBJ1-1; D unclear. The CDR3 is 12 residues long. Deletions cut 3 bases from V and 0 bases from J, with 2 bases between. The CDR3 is CASSFVNTEAFF. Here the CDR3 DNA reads TGTGCCAGCAGTTTCGTGAACACTGAAGCTTTCTTT.

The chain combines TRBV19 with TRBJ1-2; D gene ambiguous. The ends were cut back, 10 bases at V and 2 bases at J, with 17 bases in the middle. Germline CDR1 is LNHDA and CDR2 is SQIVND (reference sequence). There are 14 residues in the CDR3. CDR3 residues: CATRPALANYGYTF. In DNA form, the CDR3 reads TGTGCCACCAGGCCAGCCTTGGCGAACTATGGCTACACCTTC. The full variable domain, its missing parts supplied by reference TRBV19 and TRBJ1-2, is DGGITQSPKYLFRKEGQNVTLSCEQNLNHDAMYWYRQDPGQGLRLIYYSQIVNDFQKGDIAEGYSVSREKKESFPLTVTSAQKNPTAFYLCATRPALANYGYTFGSGTRLTVV.